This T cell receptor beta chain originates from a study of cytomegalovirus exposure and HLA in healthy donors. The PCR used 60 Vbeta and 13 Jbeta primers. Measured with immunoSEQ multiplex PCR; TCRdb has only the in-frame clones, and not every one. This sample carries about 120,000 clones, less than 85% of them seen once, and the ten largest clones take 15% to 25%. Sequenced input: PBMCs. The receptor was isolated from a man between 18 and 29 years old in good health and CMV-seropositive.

In nucleotides, the CDR3 is TGTGCCAGCAGCTTAGGGGGCGAGGATTCACCCCTCCACTTT. Protein product: CASSLGGEDSPLHF. This chain connects TRBV11-1 to TRBJ1-6; the D gene is possibly TRBD1 (5 bases). V shed 1 base and J shed 8 bases, with 9 bases lying between them. This CDR3 comprises 14 residues. Germline V gene lookup returns CDR1 SGHAT and CDR2 FQDESV (reference sequence).